The clone carrying this T cell receptor (beta chain) came up a few times. Trimming pared 0 bases from V and 0 bases from J, leaving 6 bases between. Germline V gene data show CDR1 as SGHTA and CDR2 as FQGNSA. This CDR3 region has 14 residues. TCRdb re-derived calls from the 5' RACE reads in MiXCR, one entry per CDR3 protein. This sample yields around 220,000 distinct CDR3 sequences, of which over 12% are seen a single time; around 8.3% belongs to the top ten. This entry is derived from a study of identical twins. This clonotype was sampled from a woman aged 18-30 years in good health. The chain has TRBV7-2 and TRBJ2-7, with D unclear. Input material: memory (CD45RO+) T cells sorted from blood. The CDR3 region is CASSLARSSYEQYF. In DNA form, the CDR3 reads TGTGCCAGCAGCTTAGCAAGGAGCTCCTACGAGCAGTACTTC.